This TCR beta chain originates from a study of blood T cell repertoires in COVID-19. What the recovered Cohort 3 donors had was two negative PCRs, clearance, or symptom resolution. V was cut by 6 bases and J by 3 bases, with 12 bases left in between. The CDR3 sequence is 13 residues long. Germline CDR1 is SEHNR and CDR2 is FQNEAQ (reference sequence). Profiling relied on immunoSEQ multiplex PCR, and the TCRdb table lists in-frame clones only, not all of them. Of some 210,000 clones in the sample, 80% to 90% were seen once. The sequenced sample was PBMCs or T cells enriched from blood (not recorded which). The clonotype originates from a man aged 35 to 55 who had recovered from COVID-19. This sequence joins TRBV7-9 and TRBJ2-7; D may be TRBD2 (5 bases). DNA for the CDR3: TGTGCCAGCAGATTTTCCGGGATCTACGAGCAGTACTTC. It specifies CASRFSGIYEQYF.